The 28 T cell receptor beta chains presented below share a single source sample, sequenced in a study of CD4+ T cells in melanoma. Profiled with immunoSEQ multiplex PCR; TCRdb holds only in-frame clones, not every one. The data contain about 50,000 clones, about 88% of them singletons. Source material: peripheral blood. Receptor source: a human donor with melanoma.

The gene calls are TRBV29-1 and TRBJ2-5; 8 bases fit TRBD1. The end of the DNA is better explained by TRBJ2-7, so the J call may be wrong. The germline V gene has CDR1 SQVTM and CDR2 ANQGSEA. The CDR3 contains 14 residues. Here the CDR3 reads CSVGPGQGPYEQYF. The CDR3 DNA reads as TGCAGCGTCGGGCCCGGACAGGGCCCCTACGAGCAGTACTTC.

This clone was counted a single time. The chain has TRBV28 and TRBJ1-6; the D is unclear. Trimming shortened V by 5 bases and J by 9 bases, and 8 bases separated the two germline ends. The CDR3 contains 12 residues. The V gene's germline CDR1 is MDHEN and CDR2 SYDVKM. CDR3 residues: CASSPTISPLHF. Written as DNA, the CDR3 is TGTGCCAGCAGTCCCACAATTTCACCCCTCCACTTT.

This clone was seen only a few times. The chain recombines TRBV4-2 with TRBJ1-1; 7 bases align to TRBD1. V lost 4 bases to trimming and J lost 4 bases; unmatched junction nucleotides: 3. This CDR3 has 13 residues. Per germline, CDR1 LGHNA and CDR2 YNFKEQ. The DNA of the CDR3 is TGTGCCAGCAGCCTGGGACAGAGCACTGAAGCTTTCTTT. The encoded protein is CASSLGQSTEAFF.

The V and J genes are TRBV5-5 and TRBJ2-5; 7 nucleotides align to TRBD1. The CDR3 runs to 13 residues. The trim removed 5 bases at V and 3 bases at J, leaving 4 bases unmatched. Germline lookup yields CDR1 SGHKS and CDR2 YYEKEE (reference sequence). The CDR3 sequence: CASSPGTEETQYF. The CDR3 region has the DNA TGTGCCAGCAGTCCCGGGACAGAAGAGACCCAGTACTTC.

The CDR3 DNA reads as TGTGCCAGCAGTTTAGGGACGAGAGGGCAAGAGACCCAGTACTTC. Its translation is CASSLGTRGQETQYF. The chain uses TRBV28 and TRBJ2-5; D possibly uses TRBD1 or TRBD2 (5 bases each). This CDR3 contains 15 residues. Germline lookup yields CDR1 MDHEN and CDR2 SYDVKM. V dropped 2 bases and J dropped 2 bases, with 12 bases sitting between them.

The V call is TRBV27, the J call TRBJ2-2; no firm D call. The germline CDR1 and CDR2 sequences are MNHEY and SMNVEV (reference sequence). The CDR3 is 12 residues long. V lost 2 bases, J lost 4 bases, and 2 bases lay in between. The CDR3 DNA follows: TGTGCCAGCAGTTTACGCACCGGGGAGCTGTTTTTT. Encoded protein: CASSLRTGELFF.

This clone was detected only a few times. The CDR3 region is CASSLDLASTGELFF. Written as DNA, the CDR3 is TGCGCCAGCAGCTTGGATCTAGCGAGTACCGGGGAGCTGTTTTTT. The chain combines TRBV5-1 with TRBJ2-2, with TRBD2 as a possible D gene (6 bases). Trimming left V 0 bases short and J 5 bases short, with 11 bases between. In germline, CDR1 is SGHRS, CDR2 YFSETQ. The CDR3 contains 15 residues.

V gene TRBV28 combines with J gene TRBJ1-2; D uncertain. With 1 base removed from V and 8 bases from J, the gap between germline ends came to 20 bases. This CDR3 comprises 16 residues. Germline values: CDR1 MDHEN, CDR2 SYDVKM. CDR3 amino acids: CASSLSSEAQNRGYTF. The DNA for the CDR3 is TGTGCCAGCAGTTTATCCTCGGAGGCACAGAATCGGGGCTACACCTTC.

This chain links TRBV30 with TRBJ1-3; weak D call: TRBD1 (5 bases). The V gene's germline CDR1 is GTSNPN and CDR2 SVGIG (reference sequence). Trimming removed 5 bases from V and 0 bases from J, with 11 bases in between. The CDR3 runs 14 residues. As DNA, the CDR3 is TGTGCCTGGGGAAGGGGCTTCTCTGGAAACACCATATATTTT. It translates to CAWGRGFSGNTIYF.

The V gene is TRBV6-6, the J gene TRBJ1-1; maybe TRBD1 (6 bases). Deletions cut 6 bases from V and 1 base from J, with 15 bases between. The CDR3 spans 15 residues. Germline V gene sequence: CDR1 MNHNY, CDR2 SVGAGI (reference sequence). DNA for the CDR3: TGTGCCAGCAGCCCCGTACAGGGTAAGAACACTGAAGCTTTCTTT. This codes for CASSPVQGKNTEAFF.

The rearrangement joins TRBV4-1 to TRBJ1-4; no clear D. This CDR3 is built from 14 residues. The ends were cut back, 6 bases at V and 8 bases at J, with 16 bases in the middle. Germline-derived CDR1 and CDR2 are MGHRA and YSYEKL. The CDR3 DNA sequence: TGCGCCAGCAGAGAGTGGGGTCCCTACGAAAAACTGTTTTTT. Amino acid sequence: CASREWGPYEKLFF.

This chain links TRBV19 with TRBJ2-1; maybe TRBD2 (6 bases). The CDR3 is 14 residues long. Germline assignment: CDR1 LNHDA and CDR2 SQIVND (reference sequence). Between the trimmed V and J ends, which lost 8 bases and 10 bases, there was a span of 21 bases. For the CDR3, the DNA is TGTGCCAGTCGCACCGGAGGGGTACCATGGGAGCAGTTCTTC. Protein: CASRTGGVPWEQFF.

The V and J genes are TRBV19 and TRBJ1-3; D is perhaps TRBD1 (5 bases). The CDR3 length is 14 residues. Deletions cut 3 bases from V and 0 bases from J, with 6 bases between. Per the germline V gene, CDR1 is LNHDA and CDR2 is SQIVND (reference sequence). CDR3 nucleotide sequence: TGTGCCAGTAGTATGGGACGCTCTGGAAACACCATATATTTT. Amino acid sequence: CASSMGRSGNTIYF.

This clone was seen more than once but under ten times. The chain uses TRBV5-1 and TRBJ1-1; 9 positions match TRBD1. Germline V gene lookup returns CDR1 SGHRS and CDR2 YFSETQ. Losses at the gene ends were 5 bases for V and 4 bases for J; bases not matched to a gene: 6. The CDR3 runs to 14 residues. The CDR3 DNA sequence: TGCGCCAGCAGGACCGGGACAGGGCGCACTGAAGCTTTCTTT. Translating it yields CASRTGTGRTEAFF.

This clone was seen a single time. The rearrangement uses TRBV27 and TRBJ1-1, with 7 bases identical to TRBD1. Germline V lookup: CDR1 MNHEY, CDR2 SMNVEV (reference sequence). J lost 0 bases, V lost 6 bases, and 7 bases had no gene match. CDR3 length equals 15 residues. This chain's CDR3 is CASRDRNLMNTEAFF. The DNA for the CDR3 is TGTGCCAGCAGGGACAGGAACCTGATGAACACTGAAGCTTTCTTT.

V and J are TRBV9 and TRBJ2-2; D is unclear. Looked up from germline, CDR1 is SGDLS and CDR2 is YYNGEE. The V end lost 3 bases, the J end lost 0 bases, and 9 bases lay between the germline ends. CDR3 length equals 15 residues. The CDR3 DNA is TGTGCCAGCAGCGAGACATACCCGAACACCGGGGAGCTGTTTTTT. Its protein is CASSETYPNTGELFF.

The rearrangement joins TRBV21-1 to TRBJ1-3. TRBV21-1 is given as a pseudogene. The CDR3 runs to 14 residues. The CDR3 is CASSGKSSGNTIYF. The CDR3 DNA sequence: TGTGCCAGCAGCGGGAAGAGCTCTGGAAACACCATATATTTT.

The rearrangement links TRBV5-4 to TRBJ2-5; TRBD2 matches 8 bases. Unmatched junction bases numbered 8, after V lost 5 bases and J lost 5 bases. The CDR3 contains 14 residues. CDR1 is SGHNT and CDR2 is YYREEE in the germline V gene (reference sequence). The CDR3 DNA reads TGTGCCAGCAGTCCAAGCGGGGGTCTGGAGACCCAGTACTTC. As protein: CASSPSGGLETQYF.

As for this clone: Different DNA sequences within this sample yield the same CDR3. The chain links TRBV7-9 to TRBJ2-3, with D perhaps given as TRBD1 or TRBD2 (6 bases each). V lost 5 bases and J 0 bases, leaving 18 bases between the germline ends. From germline, CDR1 is SEHNR and CDR2 FQNEAQ (reference sequence). CDR3 length: 17 residues. The CDR3, as DNA: TGTGCCAGCAGCCTAACGGAGGGAGACAGGAGCACAGATACGCAGTATTTT. Encoded protein: CASSLTEGDRSTDTQYF.

Written as DNA, the CDR3 is TGTGCCAGCAGCCCAGCCATGGGGATAGGAGAGACCCAGTACTTC. This gives the protein CASSPAMGIGETQYF. The chain has TRBV5-4 and TRBJ2-5; D remains ambiguous. The CDR3 spans 15 residues. V was shortened by 4 bases and J by 4 bases, with 17 bases between the two germline ends. CDR1 is SGHNT, CDR2 YYREEE, per germline (reference sequence).

The chain joins TRBV30 to TRBJ2-7; D not resolved. The CDR3 runs 12 residues. The V end was cut by 1 base, the J end by 3 bases, with 7 bases between. In germline, CDR1 is GTSNPN, CDR2 SVGIG (reference sequence). CDR3: CAWSGLGYEQYF. DNA of the CDR3: TGTGCCTGGAGTGGACTGGGCTACGAGCAGTACTTC.

The chain employs TRBV6-5 and TRBJ2-1; tentatively, D is TRBD1 or TRBD2 (6 bases each). The CDR3 has 14 residues. CDR1 is MNHEY and CDR2 is SVGAGI in the germline V gene. V was cut by 5 bases and J by 8 bases, with 16 bases left in between. CDR3 nucleotide sequence: TGTGCCAGCAGTGCCCCCGACGGGGGCGATGAGCAGTTCTTC. It encodes CASSAPDGGDEQFF.

This clone turned up a few times. The chain recombines TRBV18 with TRBJ1-1; maybe TRBD1 (5 bases). Trimming pared 2 bases from V and 7 bases from J, leaving 8 bases between. The V gene's germline CDR1 is KGHSH and CDR2 LQKENI. The CDR3 covers 12 residues. CDR3 loop: CASSPGGDEAFF. The CDR3 nucleotides are TGTGCCAGCTCACCAGGGGGGGATGAAGCTTTCTTT.

The table lists this clone with many counts. The chain has TRBV30 and TRBJ2-7, with TRBD1 matching 7 bases. CDR1 and CDR2 (germline): GTSNPN, SVGIG (reference sequence). There are 14 residues in the CDR3. Trimming cost V 7 bases and J 0 bases; bases outside gene matches: 9. The CDR3 bases are TGTGCCTCACAGGGGTCAACCAGCTCCTACGAGCAGTACTTC. Encoded protein: CASQGSTSSYEQYF.

The rearrangement joins TRBV7-6 to TRBJ1-3; D remains unclear. CDR1 and CDR2 from the germline V gene are SGHVS and FNYEAQ. The CDR3 loop spans 12 amino acids. V lost 5 bases and J 2 bases, leaving 4 bases between the germline ends. CDR3 sequence (DNA): TGTGCCAGCAGCGCCCCTGGAAACACCATATATTTT. This translates into CASSAPGNTIYF.

The chain is built from TRBV9 and TRBJ2-5, with 7 nucleotides matching TRBD1. CDR3 length equals 15 residues. Germline V CDR1 and CDR2: SGDLS, YYNGEE. Trimming cost V 0 bases and J 3 bases; bases outside gene matches: 5. CDR3 protein: CASSVVGQMEETQYF. The CDR3 DNA reads as TGTGCCAGCAGCGTAGTGGGACAGATGGAAGAGACCCAGTACTTC.

The chain employs TRBV4-2 and TRBJ1-3, with D perhaps TRBD1 (5 bases). CDR1 is LGHNA and CDR2 is YNFKEQ in the germline V gene. Trimming pared 0 bases from V and 7 bases from J, leaving 16 bases between. The CDR3 length is 16 residues. The CDR3: CASSQEDWGAGNTIYF. The CDR3 nucleotides read TGTGCCAGCAGCCAAGAGGACTGGGGCGCGGGTAACACCATATATTTT.

This clone came up a few times. J is TRBJ1-4 and V is TRBV5-1, with D uncertain. The CDR3 is 15 amino acids. Trimming removed 0 bases from V and 6 bases from J, with 12 bases in between. Germline CDR1 SGHRS, CDR2 YFSETQ. CDR3 nucleotides: TGCGCCAGCAGCTTGGACGGGAGGGCGGATGAAAAACTGTTTTTT. It is translated as CASSLDGRADEKLFF. Complete variable domain (other parts from reference TRBV5-1 and TRBJ1-4): KAGVTQTPRYLIKTRGQQVTLSCSPISGHRSVSWYQQTPGQGLQFLFEYFSETQRNKGNFPGRFSGRQFSNSRSEMNVSTLELGDSALYLCASSLDGRADEKLFFGSGTQLSVL.